One sample yielded the 5 T cell receptor beta chains listed below, sequenced in a study of blood T cell repertoires in COVID-19. Sequenced by immunoSEQ multiplex PCR; TCRdb stores in-frame clones only, minus some. The table shows about 410,000 clones, with 86% occurring only once. Sequencing was carried out using peripheral blood. Receptors originate from a woman in her 30s with active or convalescent COVID-19.

The J gene is TRBJ1-1, the V gene TRBV5-1; unclear D gene. The CDR3 is made up of 15 amino acids. The germline V and J ends were trimmed by 0 bases and 1 base, with 10 bases remaining between them. Per the germline V gene, CDR1 is SGHRS and CDR2 is YFSETQ. CDR3 loop: CASSLVGGENTEAFF. The CDR3 DNA follows: TGCGCCAGCAGCTTGGTTGGTGGAGAGAACACTGAAGCTTTCTTT.

This chain joins TRBV18 and TRBJ2-1; 8 bases are a match to TRBD2. The germline V gene has CDR1 KGHSH and CDR2 LQKENI. CDR3 size: 19 residues. V was clipped by 2 bases and J by 5 bases; unmatched bases: 17. In DNA form, the CDR3 reads TGTGCCAGCTCACCAACGGGACTAGTCATCCCGGCGGGCAACAATGAGCAGTTCTTC. This gives the protein CASSPTGLVIPAGNNEQFF.

The genes are TRBV10-1 and TRBJ2-3; D not resolved. Between the trimmed V and J ends, which lost 8 bases and 0 bases, there was a span of 9 bases. Per the germline V gene, CDR1 is WNHNN and CDR2 is SYGVQD (reference sequence). The CDR3 is 13 amino acids. CDR3 protein: CASEAPSTDTQYF. DNA of the CDR3: TGCGCCAGCGAGGCACCGAGCACAGATACGCAGTATTTT.

The J gene is TRBJ1-2, the V gene TRBV6-5; 7 bases agree with TRBD1. V was pared by 6 bases and J by 0 bases, with 7 bases of the junction left unmatched. This CDR3 has 15 residues. Germline V gene sequence: CDR1 MNHEY, CDR2 SVGAGI. The CDR3 is CASREGQTANYGYTF. CDR3 DNA: TGTGCCAGCAGGGAGGGACAGACGGCTAACTATGGCTACACCTTC.

CDR3 region: CASSYRRGPVNTEAFF. The CDR3 DNA is TGTGCCAGCAGTTATCGCAGGGGCCCCGTGAACACTGAAGCTTTCTTT. The chain employs TRBV6-5 and TRBJ1-1; D perhaps matches TRBD1 (6 bases). The germline V gene encodes CDR1 MNHEY and CDR2 SVGAGI. This CDR3 is built from 16 residues. With 3 bases removed from V and 0 bases from J, the gap between germline ends came to 14 bases.